The 15 T cell receptor beta chains in this list originate from one sample, sequenced in a study of CD8 T cells in Susac syndrome. Reverse transcription used about 0.5 to 1 ug RNA and random hexamers. TCRdb recomputed calls from the immunoSEQ multiplex PCR reads with MiXCR, one row per CDR3 protein. The sample has about 190,000 distinct CDR3 sequences, more than 90% seen once; the top ten hold approximately 0.1%. Sequenced input: CD4+ T cells from PBMCs. The receptors were sampled from a human donor with Susac syndrome.

V and J are TRBV19 and TRBJ1-5, with D unresolved. This CDR3 region has 12 residues. Trimming left V 4 bases short and J 4 bases short, with 5 bases between. CDR1 and CDR2 from the germline V gene are LNHDA and SQIVND (reference sequence). This CDR3 is CASSRGNQPQHF. The CDR3 region has the DNA TGTGCCAGTAGTAGGGGAAATCAGCCCCAGCATTTT.

This clonotype was counted a single time. The chain links TRBV7-9 to TRBJ2-3, with D unclear. CDR3 size: 18 residues. Trimming cost V 5 bases and J 1 base, with 22 bases left between them. The germline V gene encodes CDR1 SEHNR and CDR2 FQNEAQ (reference sequence). The CDR3 protein is CASSPWGHSSPGTDTQYF. Here the CDR3 DNA reads TGTGCCAGCAGCCCATGGGGTCACTCCTCACCGGGCACAGATACGCAGTATTTT.

This rearrangement joins TRBV2 to TRBJ1-6; 7 bases are a match to TRBD1. The CDR3 spans 15 residues. The V gene's germline CDR1 is SNHLY and CDR2 FYNNEI. Unmatched junction bases numbered 8, after V lost 6 bases and J lost 6 bases. The CDR3 sequence: CASSAQGGLNSPLHF. CDR3 coding DNA: TGTGCCAGCAGCGCCCAAGGGGGCCTTAATTCACCCCTCCACTTT.

CDR3 sequence: CSVGTGGYTF. The CDR3 DNA reads TGCAGCGTTGGAACCGGCGGCTACACCTTC. The chain recombines TRBV29-1 with TRBJ1-2; D not resolved. The germline V gene has CDR1 SQVTM and CDR2 ANQGSEA. V was trimmed by 4 bases and J by 8 bases, leaving 8 bases between them. The CDR3 totals 10 residues.

The rearrangement joins TRBV29-1 to TRBJ2-3; D is unresolved. CDR1 and CDR2 from the germline V gene are SQVTM and ANQGSEA. Deletions cut 4 bases from V and 3 bases from J, with 11 bases between. The CDR3 contains 13 residues. The CDR3 protein is CSVAGPGTDTQYF. The CDR3 DNA reads as TGCAGCGTTGCCGGGCCTGGGACAGATACGCAGTATTTT.

The chain carries TRBV11-2 and TRBJ1-2; TRBD1 matches 7 bases. The CDR3 has 12 amino acids. Germline CDR1 reads SGHAT; CDR2 reads FQNNGV. V trimming: 8 bases; J trimming: 8 bases; junction bases outside the gene matches: 8. CDR3 nucleotides: TGTGCCAGCGCCAGGGGGGGGCAAGGCTACACCTTC. Protein product: CASARGGQGYTF. Full variable domain (rest looked up from reference TRBV11-2 and TRBJ1-2): EAGVAQSPRYKIIEKRQSVAFWCNPISGHATLYWYQQILGQGPKLLIQFQNNGVVDDSQLPKDRFSAERLKGVDSTLKIQPAKLEDSAVYLCASARGGQGYTFGSGTRLTVV.

V is TRBV5-6 and J is TRBJ2-2; weak D call: TRBD2 (5 bases). This CDR3 has 16 amino acids. Germline V gene data show CDR1 as SGHDT and CDR2 as YYEEEE. V was pared by 2 bases and J by 0 bases, with 11 bases between. Here the CDR3 reads CASSFALGPNTGELFF. For the CDR3, the DNA is TGTGCCAGCAGCTTTGCACTAGGTCCGAACACCGGGGAGCTGTTTTTT.

The chain joins TRBV27 to TRBJ2-1; 8 bases match TRBD1. Germline V CDR1 and CDR2: MNHEY, SMNVEV (reference sequence). The length of the CDR3 is 14 residues. J was trimmed by 5 bases and V by 4 bases; bases with no gene match: 4. The CDR3 reads CASSSVTGDNEQFF. Here the CDR3 DNA reads TGTGCCAGCAGTTCAGTGACAGGGGACAATGAGCAGTTCTTC.

This clonotype was recorded only once. The CDR3 spells CAWSVFPILGGGPSYEQYF. The CDR3, as DNA: TGTGCCTGGAGTGTATTCCCGATCCTGGGTGGGGGACCTTCCTACGAGCAGTACTTC. The rearrangement uses TRBV30 and TRBJ2-7; TRBD1 or TRBD2 may be the D gene (5 bases each). The germline V and J ends were trimmed by 0 bases and 1 base, with 25 bases remaining between them. Germline V lookup: CDR1 GTSNPN, CDR2 SVGIG (reference sequence). The CDR3 contains 19 residues.

This clonotype was picked up one time. In DNA, the CDR3 is TGTGCCAGCAGCTCCACGGGACGCACAGAAGAGACCCAGTACTTC. Amino acids: CASSSTGRTEETQYF. The chain has TRBV7-3 and TRBJ2-5, with D possibly being TRBD1 or TRBD2 (5 bases each). CDR1 SGHTA and CDR2 FQGTGA come from the germline V gene. V was shortened by 4 bases and J by 3 bases, with 15 bases between the two germline ends. The CDR3 has 15 residues.

The chain has TRBV4-1 and TRBJ1-2; 9 nucleotides line up with TRBD1. Trimming removed 0 bases from V and 2 bases from J; junction bases left unmatched: 1. Germline V gene data show CDR1 as MGHRA and CDR2 as YSYEKL. The CDR3 consists of 15 residues. The CDR3 DNA sequence: TGCGCCAGCAGCCAAGAAGGGACAGGGAACTATGGCTACACCTTC. Its protein product is CASSQEGTGNYGYTF.

This chain joins TRBV12-3 or TRBV12-4 and TRBJ1-3, with TRBD1 as a possible D gene (5 bases). Between the trimmed V and J ends, which lost 3 bases and 2 bases, there was a span of 8 bases. This CDR3 has 14 residues. CDR3 sequence reads: CASSFTGAGNTIYF. The CDR3 nucleotides read TGTGCCAGCAGTTTTACGGGGGCTGGAAACACCATATATTTT.

The rearrangement links TRBV6-5 to TRBJ2-5; 12 bases align to TRBD2. The trim removed 6 bases at V and 5 bases at J, leaving 4 bases unmatched. The CDR3 covers 14 residues. CDR1 and CDR2 from the germline V gene are MNHEY and SVGAGI. The CDR3 region has the DNA TGTGCCAGCAGCGCACTAGCGGGGGGTGAGACCCAGTACTTC. Translation: CASSALAGGETQYF.

The V gene is TRBV6-1, the J gene TRBJ1-6, with a tentative D call TRBD1 (5 bases). Looked up from germline, CDR1 is MNHNS and CDR2 is SASEGT. There are 16 residues in the CDR3. V was cut by 6 bases and J by 10 bases, with 22 bases left in between. CDR3 in amino acids: CASSPGVFGGVSPLHF. The CDR3, as DNA: TGTGCCAGCAGCCCGGGTGTTTTTGGAGGGGTCTCACCCCTCCACTTT.

As DNA, the CDR3 is TGCAGTGCCAAAAAAGGCGGAGGCGGGAATGAGCAGTTCTTC. Its protein is CSAKKGGGGNEQFF. The chain uses TRBV20-1 and TRBJ2-1; tentatively, D is TRBD2 (5 bases). Between the trimmed V and J ends, which lost 6 bases and 7 bases, there was a span of 19 bases. This CDR3 is 14 amino acids long. Germline V gene lookup returns CDR1 DFQATT and CDR2 SNEGSKA (reference sequence).